The 29 T cell receptor beta chains below all came from one sample that was sequenced in a study of blood T cell repertoires in COVID-19 (dated by TCRdb to 2018 to 2020). The method was the immunoSEQ multiplex PCR assay. Held by TCRdb, this immuneACCESS table contains in-frame sequences only and omits some clones. Under half of the omission traces to an unresolved V gene where checked; the cause of the rest is unknown. The sample table lists about 170,000 clones, approximately 84% of them with a count of one. About 8% of the sample rests with the top ten. What was sequenced was peripheral blood. Receptors were obtained from a middle-aged man who had recovered from COVID-19.

This clone has at least ten counts. This chain links TRBV15 with TRBJ2-3; TRBD1 is a possible D gene (6 bases). This CDR3 comprises 16 residues. Germline V gene lookup returns CDR1 LNHNV and CDR2 YYDKDF (reference sequence). The V and J ends lost 5 bases and 3 bases respectively, with 18 bases between them. The CDR3 protein is CATSRRQDSGTDTQYF. DNA for the CDR3: TGTGCCACCAGCCGACGACAGGACTCCGGGACAGATACGCAGTATTTT. The entire variable domain, with the rest obtained from reference TRBV15 and TRBJ2-3, is as follows: DAMVIQNPRYQVTQFGKPVTLSCSQTLNHNVMYWYQQKSSQAPKLLFHYYDKDFNNEADTPDNFQSRRPNTSFCFLDIRSPGLGDTAMYLCATSRRQDSGTDTQYFGPGTRLTVL.

The J gene is TRBJ2-3, the V gene TRBV28, with 12 positions matching TRBD2. The CDR3 is 17 residues long. V trimming: 5 bases; J trimming: 3 bases; junction bases outside the gene matches: 9. The germline V gene has CDR1 MDHEN and CDR2 SYDVKM. CDR3 coding DNA: TGTGCCAGCAGTACCCCGGGACTAGCGGGCGAAACAGATACGCAGTATTTT. Amino acid sequence: CASSTPGLAGETDTQYF.

This clone has just one count. The V call is TRBV9, the J call TRBJ2-1; TRBD2 matches at 9 bases. V lost 0 bases to trimming and J lost 4 bases; unmatched junction nucleotides: 8. This CDR3 has 17 amino acids. Germline assignment: CDR1 SGDLS and CDR2 YYNGEE. For the CDR3, the DNA is TGTGCCAGCAGCGTAGAACCGGCTAGCGGGGATTACAATGAGCAGTTCTTC. This codes for CASSVEPASGDYNEQFF.

This chain uses TRBV2 with TRBJ2-3, with 10 bases lining up with TRBD1. This CDR3 is 17 amino acids long. Germline trimming cut 4 bases from V and 2 bases from J; bases unmatched to any gene: 9. CDR1 and CDR2 (germline): SNHLY, FYNNEI. The CDR3 nucleotides are TGTGCCAGCAGTGGGGGTTTTGGGACAGGGGACACAGATACGCAGTATTTT. This sequence encodes CASSGGFGTGDTDTQYF.

The genes are TRBV6-5 and TRBJ1-5; 9 nucleotides agree with TRBD1. Unmatched junction bases numbered 3, after V lost 0 bases and J lost 3 bases. CDR3 length: 16 amino acids. Germline CDR1 and CDR2: MNHEY and SVGAGI. The CDR3, as DNA: TGTGCCAGCAGTTACTCGGGGACAGGGAACAATCAGCCCCAGCATTTT. Its translation is CASSYSGTGNNQPQHF.

The table lists this clone with a few counts. The rearrangement links TRBV7-2 to TRBJ2-7, with 9 bases lining up with TRBD2. Per the germline V gene, CDR1 is SGHTA and CDR2 is FQGNSA. The CDR3 runs 15 residues. Trimming took 3 bases from V and 3 from J; bases not matched to a gene: 6. DNA of the CDR3: TGTGCCAGCAGCTTCGACGGCGGGGGGGGCTACGAGCAGTACTTC. Amino acids: CASSFDGGGGYEQYF.

This chain joins TRBV5-5 and TRBJ2-1; TRBD2 aligns across 8 bases. CDR3 size: 15 residues. V gave up 2 bases and J gave up 0 bases; unmatched junction bases: 1. Germline CDR1 SGHKS, CDR2 YYEKEE (reference sequence). The chain's CDR3 is CASSLLAVSYNEQFF. CDR3 nucleotide sequence: TGTGCCAGCAGCTTACTAGCGGTCTCCTACAATGAGCAGTTCTTC.

J is TRBJ2-7 and V is TRBV9; 10 bases are shared with TRBD2. The CDR3 length is 14 residues. Unmatched junction bases numbered 7, after V lost 4 bases and J lost 6 bases. Germline V gives CDR1 SGDLS, CDR2 YYNGEE. The CDR3 region is CASSPGTSALEQYF. The CDR3 coding sequence is TGTGCCAGCAGCCCCGGGACTAGCGCGCTCGAGCAGTACTTC.

The CDR3 bases are TGTGCCAGCTCACCAAACCGCCAGGCAACTGAAGCTTTCTTT. It translates to CASSPNRQATEAFF. V and J are TRBV18 and TRBJ1-1; D not certain. The germline gives CDR1 KGHSH, CDR2 LQKENI. The germline V and J ends were trimmed by 2 bases and 5 bases, with 12 bases remaining between them. The CDR3 loop spans 14 amino acids.

The rearrangement joins TRBV6-5 to TRBJ1-2, with D perhaps matching TRBD1 (5 bases). The CDR3 has 13 residues. Germline CDR1 and CDR2: MNHEY and SVGAGI. V lost 6 bases, J lost 11 bases, and 19 bases lay in between. DNA of the CDR3: TGTGCCAGCAGGTCCTTAGGGACTTCCGGGTACACCTTC. Its protein product is CASRSLGTSGYTF.

The chain recombines TRBV7-2 with TRBJ2-7; TRBD1 is a possible D gene (6 bases). This CDR3 region has 14 residues. CDR1 is SGHTA and CDR2 is FQGNSA in the germline V gene. V was pared by 4 bases and J by 3 bases, with 13 bases between. Here the CDR3 DNA reads TGTGCCAGCAGCTCCTCTGGGGGCCTCTACGAGCAGTACTTC. Amino acids: CASSSSGGLYEQYF.

The chain joins TRBV3-1 (or the pseudogene TRBV3-2) to TRBJ2-6, with D perhaps matching TRBD1 (5 bases). Germline CDR1 and CDR2: LGHDT and YNNKEL (reference sequence). Trimming pared 5 bases from V and 0 bases from J, leaving 17 bases between. The CDR3 length is 18 residues. The CDR3 coding sequence is TGTGCCAGCAGCGTTCCAGGGAACCTTTCCTCTGGGGCCAACGTCCTGACTTTC. This sequence encodes CASSVPGNLSSGANVLTF.

The chain has TRBV5-4 and TRBJ2-5, with 7 bases matching TRBD2. CDR1 SGHNT and CDR2 YYREEE come from the germline V gene (reference sequence). This CDR3 spans 13 amino acids. After removal of 4 bases from V and 1 base from J, the junction contained 1 base not matched to a gene. CDR3 coding DNA: TGTGCCAGCAGCGGCGGGGGCCAAGAGACCCAGTACTTC. Amino acids: CASSGGGQETQYF. Filled out from reference TRBV5-4 and TRBJ2-5, the complete variable domain reads ETGVTQSPTHLIKTRGQQVTLRCSSQSGHNTVSWYQQALGQGPQFIFQYYREEENGRGNFPPRFSGLQFPNYSSELNVNALELDDSALYLCASSGGGQETQYFGPGTRLLVL.

The chain links TRBV27 to TRBJ1-5; 7 positions match TRBD1. Germline trimming cut 2 bases from V and 4 bases from J; bases unmatched to any gene: 2. The CDR3 runs 14 residues. Germline lookup yields CDR1 MNHEY and CDR2 SMNVEV (reference sequence). CDR3 coding DNA: TGTGCCAGCAGTTTAATCAGGGGGAATCAGCCCCAGCATTTT. Translating gives CASSLIRGNQPQHF.

This clone was seen a handful of times. This rearrangement joins TRBV27 to TRBJ2-3; perhaps TRBD1 as D (5 bases). This CDR3 is 17 amino acids long. V gave up 5 bases and J gave up 0 bases, with 18 bases separating them. Germline CDR1 is MNHEY and CDR2 is SMNVEV (reference sequence). DNA of the CDR3: TGTGCCAGCAGTCCCCTAAACGTAGGGGCTAGCACAGATACGCAGTATTTT. Translation gives CASSPLNVGASTDTQYF.

The J gene is TRBJ2-3, the V gene TRBV10-3; 12 positions agree with TRBD2. The germline V gene encodes CDR1 ENHRY and CDR2 SYGVKD. V lost 4 bases to trimming and J lost 1 base; unmatched junction nucleotides: 0. The length of the CDR3 is 15 residues. The CDR3 is CAISGLAGGTDTQYF. The CDR3 DNA reads TGTGCCATCAGTGGACTAGCGGGGGGCACAGATACGCAGTATTTT.

The chain has TRBV21-1 and TRBJ1-6; no DNA check was done on the table's D call, TRBD1. TRBV21-1 corresponds to a pseudogene. CDR3 length: 16 residues. CDR3 nucleotide sequence: TGTGCCAGCAGCAAAAACCGGGACAGGGATAATTCACCCCTCCACTTT. Encoded protein: CASSKNRDRDNSPLHF.

This rearrangement joins TRBV21-1 to TRBJ2-5; TRBD2 is the table's D call, not checked against the DNA. TRBV21-1 represents a pseudogene. This CDR3 has 14 residues. DNA for the CDR3: TGTGCCAGCAGCCGGAGGGAGGGACAAGAGACCCAGTACTTC. It yields the protein CASSRREGQETQYF.

The V gene is TRBV4-3, the J gene TRBJ1-5; D may be TRBD1 (6 bases). Trimming took off 0 bases at V and 5 bases at J, with 11 bases between the two ends. CDR1 is LGHNA and CDR2 is YSLEER in the germline V gene. CDR3 size: 15 residues. The DNA of the CDR3 is TGCGCCAGCAGCCAAGATCCAGGGGTGGATCAGCCCCAGCATTTT. It encodes CASSQDPGVDQPQHF.

The chain combines TRBV2 with TRBJ1-5, with D uncertain. Trimming removed 3 bases from V and 6 bases from J, with 12 bases in between. Germline V lookup: CDR1 SNHLY, CDR2 FYNNEI. The CDR3 totals 14 residues. As DNA, the CDR3 is TGTGCCAGCAGTGATTTATGGGGAGGTCAGCCCCAGCATTTT. It encodes CASSDLWGGQPQHF. The variable domain in full, with the rest retrieved from reference TRBV2 and TRBJ1-5, is EPEVTQTPSHQVTQMGQEVILRCVPISNHLYFYWYRQILGQKVEFLVSFYNNEISEKSEIFDDQFSVERPDGSNFTLKIRSTKLEDSAMYFCASSDLWGGQPQHFGDGTRLSIL.

This rearrangement joins TRBV6-6 to TRBJ2-5; a possible D gene is TRBD2 (5 bases). V was shortened by 8 bases and J by 1 base, with 14 bases between the two germline ends. This CDR3 spans 14 amino acids. Germline V CDR1 and CDR2: MNHNY, SVGAGI (reference sequence). The chain's CDR3 is CASSKGVFQETQYF. The DNA for the CDR3 is TGTGCCAGCTCAAAGGGAGTCTTCCAAGAGACCCAGTACTTC.

V usage is TRBV15 and J usage is TRBJ2-1, with TRBD2 matching 7 bases. After removal of 10 bases from V and 2 bases from J, the junction contained 5 bases not matched to a gene. The CDR3 loop spans 13 amino acids. Germline V lookup: CDR1 LNHNV, CDR2 YYDKDF (reference sequence). The CDR3 protein is CAMGEGPYNEQFF. The CDR3 coding sequence is TGTGCCATGGGGGAGGGACCCTACAATGAGCAGTTCTTC.

Only a few counts were recorded for this clone. The V gene is TRBV28, the J gene TRBJ2-4, with 10 bases fitting TRBD2. Germline V gene sequence: CDR1 MDHEN, CDR2 SYDVKM. V shed 1 base and J 7 bases; nucleotides not matched to a gene: 7. The CDR3 is 16 amino acids. In DNA, the CDR3 is TGTGCCAGCAGTTTATCTTCTAGCGGGAGTAGGAACATTCAGTACTTC. This translates into CASSLSSSGSRNIQYF.

The chain couples TRBV3-1 (or the pseudogene TRBV3-2) to TRBJ2-5; perhaps TRBD1 as D (5 bases). CDR3 length: 12 residues. Between the trimmed V and J ends, which lost 3 bases and 4 bases, there was a span of 6 bases. Germline V lookup: CDR1 LGHDT, CDR2 YNNKEL (reference sequence). CDR3 sequence: CASSQGPETQYF. The CDR3 coding sequence is TGTGCCAGCAGCCAGGGGCCAGAGACCCAGTACTTC.

The chain employs TRBV7-2 and TRBJ2-3, with 9 bases aligning to TRBD2. The ends lost 1 base at V and 0 bases at J; junction bases unmatched: 5. The CDR3 loop spans 17 amino acids. Per germline, CDR1 SGHTA and CDR2 FQGNSA. The CDR3 spells CASSLGLAGTSTDTQYF. In DNA, the CDR3 is TGTGCCAGCAGCTTAGGTCTAGCGGGAACTAGCACAGATACGCAGTATTTT.

The rearrangement joins TRBV7-9 to TRBJ2-7; no reliable D call. The length of the CDR3 is 14 residues. V was pared by 5 bases and J by 0 bases, with 11 bases between. Germline V CDR1 and CDR2: SEHNR, FQNEAQ (reference sequence). CDR3 in DNA: TGTGCCAGCAGCCCCAGGATCAGCTCCTACGAGCAGTACTTC. It translates to CASSPRISSYEQYF. The full variable domain, in which reference TRBV7-9 and TRBJ2-7 provide the parts outside the CDR3, is DTGVSQNPRHKITKRGQNVTFRCDPISEHNRLYWYRQTLGQGPEFLTYFQNEAQLEKSRLLSDRFSAERPKGSFSTLEIQRTEQGDSAMYLCASSPRISSYEQYFGPGTRLTVT.

V is TRBV15 and J is TRBJ1-2; the D is unclear. The CDR3 contains 15 residues. V was trimmed by 0 bases and J by 0 bases, leaving 8 bases between them. The germline gives CDR1 LNHNV, CDR2 YYDKDF (reference sequence). CDR3 DNA: TGTGCCACCAGCAGAGAGACAATAGCTAACTATGGCTACACCTTC. This gives the protein CATSRETIANYGYTF.

This clone was recorded a few times. V usage is TRBV28 and J usage is TRBJ1-2; the match to TRBD1 covers 7 bases. CDR1 and CDR2 from the germline V gene are MDHEN and SYDVKM. V shed 5 bases, J shed 4 bases, and the junction held 7 bases outside the gene matches. The CDR3 has 14 residues. The CDR3 sequence is CASSPRTGLYGYTF. CDR3 coding DNA: TGTGCCAGCAGTCCGCGGACAGGCCTCTATGGCTACACCTTC.

The chain couples TRBV7-2 to TRBJ2-3; weak D call: TRBD2 (5 bases). The germline CDR1 and CDR2 sequences are SGHTA and FQGNSA. The V end was cut by 8 bases, the J end by 3 bases, with 9 bases between. The CDR3 contains 12 residues. The CDR3 sequence is CASQRGTDTQYF. CDR3 coding DNA: TGTGCCAGCCAGCGCGGGACAGATACGCAGTATTTT.